A single sample is the source of the 6 T cell receptor beta chains below, sequenced in a study of Graves' ophthalmopathy and Graves' hyperthyroidism. RNA transcripts provided the template for amplifying TCR beta CDR3 regions. First-round RT-PCR relied on HTBI primers, and a second-round multiplex PCR came next. In TCRdb, the multiplex PCR reads were re-called with MiXCR into one record per CDR3 protein. The sample has 600,000 to 950,000 distinct CDR3 sequences; 40% are singletons. Source material: peripheral blood. Receptors were obtained from an adult man with Graves' ophthalmopathy.

The chain employs TRBV20-1 and TRBJ1-2; D not resolved. This CDR3 is 15 amino acids long. Germline lookup yields CDR1 DFQATT and CDR2 SNEGSKA (reference sequence). Trimming cost V 3 bases and J 0 bases, with 14 bases left between them. The CDR3 DNA reads as TGCAGTGCTAGGGAATTCAAGGTTTCTAACTATGGCTACACCTTC. This sequence encodes CSAREFKVSNYGYTF.

Ten or more counts support this clonotype. The rearrangement links TRBV7-2 to TRBJ1-2; D is unresolved. V was pared by 5 bases and J by 8 bases, with 18 bases between. Germline lookup yields CDR1 SGHTA and CDR2 FQGNSA. The CDR3 covers 14 residues. The DNA for the CDR3 is TGTGCCAGCAGCCCCCGCGGAGGGATCAAAGGCTACACCTTC. Its protein product is CASSPRGGIKGYTF.

There are many counts of this clonotype. For the CDR3, the DNA is TGTGCCACCAGCAGAGATCCCTCAGTCGGCTACACCTTC. Translated: CATSRDPSVGYTF. The chain carries TRBV15 and TRBJ1-2, with D uncertain. The germline V gene encodes CDR1 LNHNV and CDR2 YYDKDF (reference sequence). Trimming stripped 0 bases from V and 8 bases from J, with 10 bases between. This CDR3 has 13 amino acids.

The J gene is TRBJ1-4, the V gene TRBV5-4, with no clear D. CDR3 length: 14 residues. Trimming left V 0 bases short and J 8 bases short, with 11 bases between. Germline V gene lookup returns CDR1 SGHNT and CDR2 YYREEE (reference sequence). This chain's CDR3 is CASSLEKGREKLFF. DNA for the CDR3: TGTGCCAGCAGCTTGGAGAAGGGAAGGGAAAAACTGTTTTTT.

This clonotype was seen repeatedly, ten times or more. V gene TRBV7-2 combines with J gene TRBJ1-5; D is undetermined. There are 15 residues in the CDR3. V was shortened by 4 bases and J by 2 bases, with 12 bases between the two germline ends. Germline V gives CDR1 SGHTA, CDR2 FQGNSA. The CDR3 spells CASSSQGSRNQPQHF. The CDR3 DNA reads TGTGCCAGCAGCTCCCAAGGTTCCCGCAATCAGCCCCAGCATTTT.

The chain recombines TRBV2 with TRBJ1-4, with 7 positions matching TRBD1. V was clipped by 4 bases and J by 6 bases; unmatched bases: 5. There are 14 residues in the CDR3. Germline CDR1 reads SNHLY; CDR2 reads FYNNEI. For the CDR3, the DNA is TGTGCCAGCAGTGCTCCAGGGGGGGATGAAAAACTGTTTTTT. Encoded protein: CASSAPGGDEKLFF.